This T cell receptor (beta chain) was obtained from a study of regulatory T cells in long-lasting Graves disease. This clonotype was seen repeatedly, ten times or more. Germline loops: CDR1 SQVTM, CDR2 ANQGSEA. The CDR3 sequence is 14 residues long. V lost 7 bases to trimming and J lost 1 base, with 16 bases between them. Time point noted: newly diagnosed GD, antithyroid drugs for less than 3 months. Extracted PBMC RNA gave rise to the TCR library. Investigators prepared the TCR beta libraries by applying iRepertoire HTBI primers and Arm-PCR of CDR3 regions. In the original analysis: Samples revealed about 63 TRBV and about 15 TRBJ segments. TCRdb independently ran MiXCR on the multiplex PCR reads; one entry per CDR3 protein. These V and J calls originate from TCRdb's pipeline instead of the authors' own analysis. The repertoire holds hundreds of thousands of distinct CDR3 sequences, with 12% as singletons.

These data also featured in a second study, about T cells in Graves' hyperthyroidism and ophthalmopathy.

The chain employs TRBV29-1 and TRBJ2-5; D is possibly TRBD2 (6 bases). The TCR comes from a woman in her 30s with Graves disease. Sequencing was performed on peripheral blood mononuclear cells (PBMCs), taken at new diagnosis, from a patient treated with antithyroid drugs. In DNA form, the CDR3 reads TGCAGCGCCCTCGGGTCCGGGAGCCAAGAGACCCAGTACTTC. This gives the protein CSALGSGSQETQYF.